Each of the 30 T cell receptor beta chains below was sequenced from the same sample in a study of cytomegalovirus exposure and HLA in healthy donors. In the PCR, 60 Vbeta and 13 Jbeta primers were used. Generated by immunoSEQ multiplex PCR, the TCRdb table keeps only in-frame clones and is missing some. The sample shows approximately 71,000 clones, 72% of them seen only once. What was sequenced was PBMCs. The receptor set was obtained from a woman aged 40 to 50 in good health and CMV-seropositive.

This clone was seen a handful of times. DNA for the CDR3: TGTGCCAGCAGCTCCCCCCCCGAGGATTCACCCCTCCACTTT. It yields the protein CASSSPPEDSPLHF. The chain couples TRBV7-9 to TRBJ1-6; D is unclear. Trimming pared 4 bases from V and 8 bases from J, leaving 12 bases between. Looked up from germline, CDR1 is SEHNR and CDR2 is FQNEAQ (reference sequence). The CDR3 length is 14 residues. Combining the CDR3 with reference TRBV7-9 and TRBJ1-6 gives the whole variable domain DTGVSQNPRHKITKRGQNVTFRCDPISEHNRLYWYRQTLGQGPEFLTYFQNEAQLEKSRLLSDRFSAERPKGSFSTLEIQRTEQGDSAMYLCASSSPPEDSPLHFGNGTRLTVT.

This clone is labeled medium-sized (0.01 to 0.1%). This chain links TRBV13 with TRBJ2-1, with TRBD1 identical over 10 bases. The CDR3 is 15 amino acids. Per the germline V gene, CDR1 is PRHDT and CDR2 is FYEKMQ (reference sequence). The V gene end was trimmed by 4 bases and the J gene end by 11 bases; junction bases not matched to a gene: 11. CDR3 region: CASSSLGTGDPKQFF. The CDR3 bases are TGTGCCAGCAGCTCGCTCGGGACAGGGGATCCTAAGCAGTTCTTC.

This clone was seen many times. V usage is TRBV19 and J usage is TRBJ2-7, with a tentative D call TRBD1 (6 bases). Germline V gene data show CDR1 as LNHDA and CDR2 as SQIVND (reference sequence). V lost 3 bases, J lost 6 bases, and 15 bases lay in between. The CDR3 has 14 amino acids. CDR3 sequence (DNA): TGTGCCAGTAGTATTGAAGGGGGTTCGGGCGAGCAGTACTTC. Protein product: CASSIEGGSGEQYF.

The CDR3 spells CASTPPSGGADYGYTF. In DNA, the CDR3 is TGTGCCAGCACCCCCCCGTCGGGGGGCGCGGACTATGGCTACACCTTC. The chain joins TRBV28 to TRBJ1-2, with D possibly TRBD1 on 6 matching bases. From germline, CDR1 is MDHEN and CDR2 SYDVKM. The length of the CDR3 is 16 residues. Trimming took off 7 bases at V and 3 bases at J, with 21 bases between the two ends.

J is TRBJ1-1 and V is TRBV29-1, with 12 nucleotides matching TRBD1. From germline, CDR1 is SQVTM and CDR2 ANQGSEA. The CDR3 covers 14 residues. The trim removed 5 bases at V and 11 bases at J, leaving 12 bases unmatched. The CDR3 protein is CSVSGTGGAGLAFF. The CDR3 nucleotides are TGCAGCGTTTCCGGGACAGGGGGCGCCGGTTTGGCTTTCTTT.

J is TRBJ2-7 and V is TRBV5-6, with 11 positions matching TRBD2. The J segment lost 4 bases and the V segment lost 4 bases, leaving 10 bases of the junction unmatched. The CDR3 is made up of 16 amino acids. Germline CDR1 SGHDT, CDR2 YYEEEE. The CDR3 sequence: CASSPGLAGGWYEQYF. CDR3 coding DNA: TGTGCCAGCAGCCCAGGTTTAGCGGGGGGGTGGTACGAGCAGTACTTC.

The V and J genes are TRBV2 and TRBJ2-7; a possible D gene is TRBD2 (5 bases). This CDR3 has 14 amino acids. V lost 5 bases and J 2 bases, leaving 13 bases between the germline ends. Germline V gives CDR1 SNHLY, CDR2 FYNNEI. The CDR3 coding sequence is TGTGCCAGCAGTATCCGGCGGGCTACCTACGAGCAGTACTTC. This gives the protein CASSIRRATYEQYF.

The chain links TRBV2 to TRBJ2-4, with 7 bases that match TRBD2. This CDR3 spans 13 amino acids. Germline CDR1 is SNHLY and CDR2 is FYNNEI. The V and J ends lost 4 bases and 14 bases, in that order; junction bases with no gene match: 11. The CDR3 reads CASSAGTTIMEYF. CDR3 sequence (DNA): TGTGCCAGCAGTGCGGGGACTACCATTATGGAGTACTTC.

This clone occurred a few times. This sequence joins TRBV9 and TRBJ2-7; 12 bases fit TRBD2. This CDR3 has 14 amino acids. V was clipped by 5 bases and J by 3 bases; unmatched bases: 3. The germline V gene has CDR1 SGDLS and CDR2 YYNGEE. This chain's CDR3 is CASSLLAGGYEQYF. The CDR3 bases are TGTGCCAGCAGTCTACTAGCGGGGGGCTACGAGCAGTACTTC.

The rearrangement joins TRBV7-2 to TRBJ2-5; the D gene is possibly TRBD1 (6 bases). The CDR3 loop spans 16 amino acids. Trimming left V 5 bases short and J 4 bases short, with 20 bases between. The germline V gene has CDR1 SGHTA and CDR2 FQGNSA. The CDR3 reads CASSPNRALSRETQYF. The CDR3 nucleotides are TGTGCCAGCAGCCCAAACAGGGCTCTCTCTCGAGAGACCCAGTACTTC.

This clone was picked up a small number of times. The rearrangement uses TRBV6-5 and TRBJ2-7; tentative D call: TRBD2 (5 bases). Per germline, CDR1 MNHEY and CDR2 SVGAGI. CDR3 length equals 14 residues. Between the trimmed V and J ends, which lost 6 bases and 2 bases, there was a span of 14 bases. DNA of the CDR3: TGTGCCAGCAGCACCGGGATCCCCCCCTACGAGCAGTACTTC. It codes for CASSTGIPPYEQYF.

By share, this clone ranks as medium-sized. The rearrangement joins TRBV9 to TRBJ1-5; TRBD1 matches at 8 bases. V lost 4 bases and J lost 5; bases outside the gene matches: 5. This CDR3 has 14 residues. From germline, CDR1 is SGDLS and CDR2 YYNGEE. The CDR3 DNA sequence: TGTGCCAGCAGCCTGACGACAGGGGATCAGCCCCAGCATTTT. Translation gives CASSLTTGDQPQHF.

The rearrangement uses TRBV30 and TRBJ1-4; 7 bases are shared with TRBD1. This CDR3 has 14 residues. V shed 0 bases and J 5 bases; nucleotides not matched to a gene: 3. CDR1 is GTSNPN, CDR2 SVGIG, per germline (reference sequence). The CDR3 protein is CAWSVRGLNEKLFF. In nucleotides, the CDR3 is TGTGCCTGGAGTGTAAGGGGGCTCAATGAAAAACTGTTTTTT.

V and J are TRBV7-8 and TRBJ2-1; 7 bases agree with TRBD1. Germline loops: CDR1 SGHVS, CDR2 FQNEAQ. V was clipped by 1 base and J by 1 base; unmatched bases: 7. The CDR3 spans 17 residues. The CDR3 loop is CASSLGPGGSSYNEQFF. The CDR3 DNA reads TGTGCCAGCAGCTTAGGCCCAGGGGGAAGTTCCTACAATGAGCAGTTCTTC.

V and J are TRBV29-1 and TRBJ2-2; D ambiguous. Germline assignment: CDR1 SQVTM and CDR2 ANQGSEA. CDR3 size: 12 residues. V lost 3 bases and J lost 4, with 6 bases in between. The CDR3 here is CSVEGSTGELFF. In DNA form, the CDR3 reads TGCAGCGTTGAGGGCAGCACCGGGGAGCTGTTTTTT.

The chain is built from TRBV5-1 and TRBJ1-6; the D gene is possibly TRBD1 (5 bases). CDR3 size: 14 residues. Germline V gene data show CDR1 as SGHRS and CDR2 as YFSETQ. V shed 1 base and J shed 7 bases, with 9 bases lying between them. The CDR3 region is CASSLWGENSPLHF. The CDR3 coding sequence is TGCGCCAGCAGCTTGTGGGGGGAGAATTCACCCCTCCACTTT.

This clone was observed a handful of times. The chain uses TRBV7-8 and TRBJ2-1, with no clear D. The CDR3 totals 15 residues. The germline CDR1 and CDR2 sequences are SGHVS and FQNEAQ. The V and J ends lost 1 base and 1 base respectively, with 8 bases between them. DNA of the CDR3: TGTGCCAGCAGCTTAGACTACCCGTCCTACAATGAGCAGTTCTTC. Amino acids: CASSLDYPSYNEQFF.

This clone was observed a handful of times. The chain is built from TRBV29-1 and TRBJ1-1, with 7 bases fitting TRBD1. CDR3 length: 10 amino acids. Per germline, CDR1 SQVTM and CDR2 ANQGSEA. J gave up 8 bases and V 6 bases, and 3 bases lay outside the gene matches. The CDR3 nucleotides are TGCAGCGTGGGGACAGAAGAAGCTTTCTTT. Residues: CSVGTEEAFF.

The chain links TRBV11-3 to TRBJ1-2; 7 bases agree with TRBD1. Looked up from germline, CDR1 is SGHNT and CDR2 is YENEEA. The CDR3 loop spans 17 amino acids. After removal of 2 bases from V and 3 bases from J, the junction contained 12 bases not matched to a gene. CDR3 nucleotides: TGTGCCAGCAGCTTATTTACAGGGGAAAGGAGTGACTATGGCTACACCTTC. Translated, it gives CASSLFTGERSDYGYTF.

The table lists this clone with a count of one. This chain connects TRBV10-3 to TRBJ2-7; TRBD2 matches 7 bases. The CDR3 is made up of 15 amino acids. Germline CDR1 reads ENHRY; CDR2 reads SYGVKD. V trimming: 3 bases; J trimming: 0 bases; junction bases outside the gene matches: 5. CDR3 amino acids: CAISDPWGGSYEQYF. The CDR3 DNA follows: TGTGCCATCAGTGACCCCTGGGGGGGCTCCTACGAGCAGTACTTC.

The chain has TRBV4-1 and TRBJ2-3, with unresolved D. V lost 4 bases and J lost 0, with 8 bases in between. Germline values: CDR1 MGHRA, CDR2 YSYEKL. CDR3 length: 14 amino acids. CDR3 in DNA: TGCGCCAGCAGCCTCCTATCTAGCACAGATACGCAGTATTTT. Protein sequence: CASSLLSSTDTQYF.

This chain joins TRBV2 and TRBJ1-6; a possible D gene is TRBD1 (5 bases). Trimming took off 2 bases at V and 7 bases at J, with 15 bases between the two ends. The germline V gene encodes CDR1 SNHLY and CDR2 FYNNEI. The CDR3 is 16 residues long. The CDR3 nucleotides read TGTGCCAGCAGTGAAACGGGTGCAGGGTGGAATTCACCCCTCCACTTT. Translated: CASSETGAGWNSPLHF.

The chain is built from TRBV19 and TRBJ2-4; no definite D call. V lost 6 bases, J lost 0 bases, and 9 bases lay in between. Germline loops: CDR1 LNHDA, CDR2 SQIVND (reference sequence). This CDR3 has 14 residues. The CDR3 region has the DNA TGTGCCAGTAGGGGCACCCTAGCCAAAAACATTCAGTACTTC. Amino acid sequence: CASRGTLAKNIQYF.

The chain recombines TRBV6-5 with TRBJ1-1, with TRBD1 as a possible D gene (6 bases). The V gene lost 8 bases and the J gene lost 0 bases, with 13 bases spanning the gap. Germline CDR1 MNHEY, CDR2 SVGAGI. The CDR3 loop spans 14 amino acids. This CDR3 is CASRTRQVNTEAFF. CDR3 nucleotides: TGTGCCAGCCGCACCCGACAGGTGAACACTGAAGCTTTCTTT.

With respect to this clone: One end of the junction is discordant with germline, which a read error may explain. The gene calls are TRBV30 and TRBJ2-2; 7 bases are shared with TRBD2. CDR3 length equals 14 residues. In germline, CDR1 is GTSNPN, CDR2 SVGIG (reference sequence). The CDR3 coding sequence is TGTGCCGGGAGGGCCCGGAGCGCTACCGGGGAGCTGTTTTTT. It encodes CAGRARSATGELFF.

In DNA, the CDR3 is TGTGCCAGCAGCTCGACTAGCGGGGGGGCCGGGACAGATACGCAGTATTTT. Its protein product is CASSSTSGGAGTDTQYF. The chain couples TRBV5-6 to TRBJ2-3; the match to TRBD2 covers 14 bases. The CDR3 is 17 amino acids. Germline CDR1 and CDR2: SGHDT and YYEEEE. J was trimmed by 3 bases and V by 3 bases; bases with no gene match: 6. Filled out from reference TRBV5-6 and TRBJ2-3, the complete variable domain reads DAGVTQSPTHLIKTRGQQVTLRCSPKSGHDTVSWYQQALGQGPQFIFQYYEEEERQRGNFPDRFSGHQFPNYSSELNVNALLLGDSALYLCASSSTSGGAGTDTQYFGPGTRLTVL.

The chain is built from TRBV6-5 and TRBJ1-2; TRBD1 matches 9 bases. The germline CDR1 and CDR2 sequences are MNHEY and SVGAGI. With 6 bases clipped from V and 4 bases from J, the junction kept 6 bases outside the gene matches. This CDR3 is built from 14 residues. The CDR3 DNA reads TGTGCCAGCAGCTCACAGGGGGCTGGCTATGGCTACACCTTC. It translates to CASSSQGAGYGYTF.

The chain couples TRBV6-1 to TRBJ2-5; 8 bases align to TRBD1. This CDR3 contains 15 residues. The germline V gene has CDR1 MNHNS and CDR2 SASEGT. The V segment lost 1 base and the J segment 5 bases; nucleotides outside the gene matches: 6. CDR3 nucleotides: TGTGCCAGCAGTGAAGAGGACAGGGATTGGGAGACCCAGTACTTC. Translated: CASSEEDRDWETQYF.

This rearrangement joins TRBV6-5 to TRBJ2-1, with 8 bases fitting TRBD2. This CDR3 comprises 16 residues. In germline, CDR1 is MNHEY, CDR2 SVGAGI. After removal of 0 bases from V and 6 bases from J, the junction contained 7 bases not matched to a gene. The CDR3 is CASSYSGGGLFNEQFF. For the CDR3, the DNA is TGTGCCAGCAGTTACTCCGGGGGGGGCCTGTTCAATGAGCAGTTCTTC.

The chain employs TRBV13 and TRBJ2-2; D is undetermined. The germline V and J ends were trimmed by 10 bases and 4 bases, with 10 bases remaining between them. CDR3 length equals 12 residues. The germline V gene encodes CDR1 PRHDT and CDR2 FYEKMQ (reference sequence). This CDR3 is CANARSTGELFF. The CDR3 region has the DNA TGTGCCAACGCTAGGTCCACCGGGGAGCTGTTTTTT.